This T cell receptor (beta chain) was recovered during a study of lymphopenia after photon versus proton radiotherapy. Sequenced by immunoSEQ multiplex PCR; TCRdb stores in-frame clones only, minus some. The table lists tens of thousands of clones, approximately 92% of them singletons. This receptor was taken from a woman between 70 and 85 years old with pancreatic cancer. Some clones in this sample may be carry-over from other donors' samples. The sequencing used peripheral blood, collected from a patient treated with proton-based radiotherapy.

In DNA form, the CDR3 reads TGTGCCAGCAGTGGCGGGACGGAAAACTATGGCTACACCTTC. This translates into CASSGGTENYGYTF. V is TRBV6-6 and J is TRBJ1-2; possibly TRBD1 for D (5 bases). V lost 5 bases, J lost 2 bases, and 12 bases lay in between. CDR3 size: 14 residues. The germline V gene has CDR1 MNHNY and CDR2 SVGAGI (reference sequence).